The text below deals with one T cell receptor (beta chain). V lost 6 bases to trimming and J lost 4 bases; unmatched junction nucleotides: 11. The germline V gene has CDR1 SGHRS and CDR2 YFSETQ. This CDR3 has 15 amino acids. TCRdb redid the calling of the reads with MiXCR, one entry per CDR3 protein. Among under 150,000 distinct CDR3 sequences listed, approximately 9.2% were seen once. This record comes from a study of T cell repertoires in cytomegalovirus infection. The overall study: Public TCR beta signatures marked donors with CMV infection and the matching HLA.

The sequence was obtained from a human donor in good health (CMV status not recorded). Some clones in this sample may be carry-over from other donors' samples. The specimen sequenced was PBMCs. The chain has TRBV5-1 and TRBJ2-3; the match to TRBD1 covers 7 bases. As DNA, the CDR3 is TGCGCCAGCAAAGACAGGGAAAGGAGCGCAGATACGCAGTATTTT. Its translation is CASKDRERSADTQYF.